This T cell receptor (beta chain) appears in the sequencing data of a study of OX40 agonist ivuxolimab in advanced cancers. Overall study results and limits: CD8+ T cells showed, on average, more clonal expansion than CD4+ cells. Both blood CD4+ and CD8+ T cells showed clonal growth by week 6 at 0.1 to 3.0 mg/kg.

Profiled with immunoSEQ multiplex PCR; TCRdb holds only in-frame clones, not every one. Of just over 80,000 clones in the sample, over 75% are singletons; the top ten hold 0.72%. In germline, CDR1 is MDHEN, CDR2 SYDVKM. This CDR3 contains 12 residues. Trimming cost V 5 bases and J 11 bases, with 15 bases left between them. This clone was recorded a few times. The antigen remains undetermined. This specimen consisted of CD4+ or CD8+ T cells sorted from blood, obtained in a trial of the OX40 agonist ivuxolimab. This TCR derives from an adult with an advanced solid tumor such as melanoma, head and neck, liver or kidney cancer. The chain couples TRBV28 to TRBJ1-1; D remains unclear. In DNA form, the CDR3 reads TGTGCCAGCAGTATTCCGCAGGAGTCGGCTTTCTTT. Translated: CASSIPQESAFF.